This T cell receptor beta chain was obtained from a study of T-cell reconstitution after alpha-beta-depleted transplantation in children. Germline CDR1 and CDR2: SEHNR and FQNEAQ (reference sequence). The germline V and J ends were trimmed by 5 bases and 6 bases, with 17 bases remaining between them. The CDR3 is made up of 15 amino acids. As it was prepared, the TCRbeta library received unique molecular identifiers. In TCRdb, the PCR reads were re-called with MiXCR into one record per CDR3 protein. The table records just over 350,000 distinct CDR3 sequences, roughly 14% of them present only once. This clonotype came up a few times.

This clonotype originated in a human donor who donated a stem cell graft to a child with Fanconi anemia. Sequencing was performed on PBMCs, taken from the stem cell graft. The chain employs TRBV7-9 and TRBJ2-1; D is perhaps TRBD1 or TRBD2 (6 bases each). Here the CDR3 DNA reads TGTGCCAGCAGCCCTGGTAGCGGACAGCTCAATGAGCAGTTCTTC. Translation gives CASSPGSGQLNEQFF. Full variable domain (outside the CDR3, taken from reference TRBV7-9 and TRBJ2-1): DTGVSQNPRHKITKRGQNVTFRCDPISEHNRLYWYRQTLGQGPEFLTYFQNEAQLEKSRLLSDRFSAERPKGSFSTLEIQRTEQGDSAMYLCASSPGSGQLNEQFFGPGTRLTVL.